This T cell receptor (beta chain) is from a study of OX40 agonist ivuxolimab in advanced cancers. General study points: Low levels of normalized T-cell clonal expansion also appeared in some nonresponders.

Patients had blood sampled at baseline and again on cycle 4 day 1 and cycle 7 day 1. Worth noting for this clone: Its antigen is not known.

The assay was immunoSEQ multiplex PCR, and TCRdb's table has in-frame clones only and misses some. The sample has over 55,000 clones, about 80% seen once; the top ten hold 0.7%. The germline V gene has CDR1 SNHLY and CDR2 FYNNEI. V lost 4 bases to trimming and J lost 5 bases, with 12 bases between them. The CDR3 length is 15 residues. Source: CD4+ or CD8+ T cells sorted from blood, taken in a trial of the OX40 agonist ivuxolimab. The clonotype comes from an adult with an advanced solid tumor such as melanoma, head and neck, liver or kidney cancer. The genes are TRBV2 and TRBJ1-6, with D maybe TRBD1 (5 bases). CDR3 in amino acids: CASSVLGRDNSPLHF. The CDR3 bases are TGTGCCAGCAGTGTGTTGGGACGGGATAATTCACCCCTCCACTTT.